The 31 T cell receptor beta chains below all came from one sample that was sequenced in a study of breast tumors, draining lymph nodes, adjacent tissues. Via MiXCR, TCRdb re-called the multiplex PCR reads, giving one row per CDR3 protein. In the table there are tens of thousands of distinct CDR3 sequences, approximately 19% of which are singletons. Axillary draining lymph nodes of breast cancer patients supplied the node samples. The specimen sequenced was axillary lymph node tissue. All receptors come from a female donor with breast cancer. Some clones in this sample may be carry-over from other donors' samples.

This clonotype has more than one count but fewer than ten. CDR3 DNA: TGTGCCAGCAGTCCCCGGACAGGTTATAACTATGGCTACACCTTC. It specifies CASSPRTGYNYGYTF. The V and J genes are TRBV27 and TRBJ1-2, with TRBD1 matching 7 bases. CDR1 MNHEY and CDR2 SMNVEV come from the germline V gene (reference sequence). The CDR3 totals 15 residues. The V segment lost 5 bases and the J segment 1 base; nucleotides outside the gene matches: 7.

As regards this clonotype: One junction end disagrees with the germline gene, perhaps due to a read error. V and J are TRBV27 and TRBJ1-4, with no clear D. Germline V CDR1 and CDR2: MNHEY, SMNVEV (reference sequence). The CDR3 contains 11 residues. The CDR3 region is CASSPNENLFF. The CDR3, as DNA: TGTGCCAGCAGTCCTAATGAAAACCTGTTTTTT.

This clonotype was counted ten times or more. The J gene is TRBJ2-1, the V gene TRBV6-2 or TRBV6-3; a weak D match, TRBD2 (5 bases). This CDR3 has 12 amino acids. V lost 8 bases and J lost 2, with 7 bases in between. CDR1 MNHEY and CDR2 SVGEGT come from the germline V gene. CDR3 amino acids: CASRRTYNEQFF. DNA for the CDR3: TGTGCCAGCCGGAGGACCTACAATGAGCAGTTCTTC.

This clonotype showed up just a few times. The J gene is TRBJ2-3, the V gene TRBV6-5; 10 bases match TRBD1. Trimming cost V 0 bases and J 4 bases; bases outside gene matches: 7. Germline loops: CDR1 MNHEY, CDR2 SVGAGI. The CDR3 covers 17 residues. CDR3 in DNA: TGTGCCAGCAGTTACTCGTCCGGGACAGGGGTCCCAGATACGCAGTATTTT. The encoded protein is CASSYSSGTGVPDTQYF.

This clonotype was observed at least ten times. The CDR3 reads CASSPVDYYGYTF. The CDR3 DNA sequence: TGTGCCAGTAGCCCGGTTGACTACTATGGCTACACCTTC. This chain connects TRBV19 to TRBJ1-2; D call uncertain. The CDR3 runs to 13 residues. Deletions cut 6 bases from V and 3 bases from J, with 11 bases between. Germline assignment: CDR1 LNHDA and CDR2 SQIVND (reference sequence). The entire variable domain, with the rest obtained from reference TRBV19 and TRBJ1-2, is as follows: DGGITQSPKYLFRKEGQNVTLSCEQNLNHDAMYWYRQDPGQGLRLIYYSQIVNDFQKGDIAEGYSVSREKKESFPLTVTSAQKNPTAFYLCASSPVDYYGYTFGSGTRLTVV.

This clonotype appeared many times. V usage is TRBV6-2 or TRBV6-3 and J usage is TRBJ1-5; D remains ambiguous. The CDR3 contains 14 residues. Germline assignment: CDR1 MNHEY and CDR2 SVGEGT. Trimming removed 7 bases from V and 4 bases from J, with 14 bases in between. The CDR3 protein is CASKGNVGNQPQHF. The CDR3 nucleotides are TGTGCCAGCAAGGGCAATGTAGGAAATCAGCCCCAGCATTTT.

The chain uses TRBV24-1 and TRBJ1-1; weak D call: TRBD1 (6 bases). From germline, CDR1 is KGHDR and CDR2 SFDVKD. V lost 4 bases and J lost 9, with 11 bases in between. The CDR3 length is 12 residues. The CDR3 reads CATSDRDTKAFF. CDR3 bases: TGTGCCACCAGTGACCGGGACACGAAAGCTTTCTTT.

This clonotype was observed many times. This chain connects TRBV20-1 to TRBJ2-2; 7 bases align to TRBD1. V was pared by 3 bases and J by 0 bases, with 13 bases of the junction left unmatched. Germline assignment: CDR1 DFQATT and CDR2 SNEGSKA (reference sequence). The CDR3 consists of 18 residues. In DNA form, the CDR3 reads TGCAGTGCTAGGTCGCTTCTGAGGCAGGGGGCGAACACCGGGGAGCTGTTTTTT. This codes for CSARSLLRQGANTGELFF.

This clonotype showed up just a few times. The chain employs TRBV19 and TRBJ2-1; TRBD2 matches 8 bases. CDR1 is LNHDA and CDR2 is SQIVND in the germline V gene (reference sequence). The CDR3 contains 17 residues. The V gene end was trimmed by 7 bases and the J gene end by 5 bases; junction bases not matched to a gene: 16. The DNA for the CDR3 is TGTGCCAGTACCCCCCTTCTGAGCGGGGGCCACAACAATGAGCAGTTCTTC. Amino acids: CASTPLLSGGHNNEQFF.

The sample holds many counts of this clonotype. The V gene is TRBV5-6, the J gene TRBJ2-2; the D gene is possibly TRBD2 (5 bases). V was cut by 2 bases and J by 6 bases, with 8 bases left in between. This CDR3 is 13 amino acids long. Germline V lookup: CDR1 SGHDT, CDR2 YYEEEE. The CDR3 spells CASSFGSAGELFF. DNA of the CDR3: TGTGCCAGCAGCTTTGGGAGTGCCGGGGAGCTGTTTTTT.

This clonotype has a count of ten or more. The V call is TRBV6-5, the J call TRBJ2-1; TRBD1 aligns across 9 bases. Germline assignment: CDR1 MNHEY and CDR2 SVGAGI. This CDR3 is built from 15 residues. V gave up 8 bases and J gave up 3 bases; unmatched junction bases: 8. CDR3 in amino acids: CASAQGTGFYNEQFF. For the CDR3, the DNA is TGTGCCAGCGCCCAAGGGACAGGGTTCTACAATGAGCAGTTCTTC.

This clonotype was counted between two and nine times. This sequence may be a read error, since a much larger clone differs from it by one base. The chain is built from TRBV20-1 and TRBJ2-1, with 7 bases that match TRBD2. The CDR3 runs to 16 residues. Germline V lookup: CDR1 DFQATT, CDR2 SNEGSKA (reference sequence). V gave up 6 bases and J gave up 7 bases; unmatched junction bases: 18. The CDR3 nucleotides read TGCAGTGCATACCTCCAAGGGGCTAACGGGAGGAATGAGCAGTTCTTC. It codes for CSAYLQGANGRNEQFF.

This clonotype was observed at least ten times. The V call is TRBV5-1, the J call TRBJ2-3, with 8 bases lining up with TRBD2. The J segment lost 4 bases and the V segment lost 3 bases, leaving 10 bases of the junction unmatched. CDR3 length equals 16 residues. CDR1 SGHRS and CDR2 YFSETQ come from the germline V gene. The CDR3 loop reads CASSSQPGTRADTQYF. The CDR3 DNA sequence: TGCGCCAGCAGCTCCCAACCCGGGACTAGGGCAGATACGCAGTATTTT.

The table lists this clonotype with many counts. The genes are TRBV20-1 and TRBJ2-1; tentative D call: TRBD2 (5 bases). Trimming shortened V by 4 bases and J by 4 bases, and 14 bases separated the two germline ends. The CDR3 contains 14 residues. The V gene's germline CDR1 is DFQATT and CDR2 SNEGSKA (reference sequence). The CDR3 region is CSATWTEGYNEQFF. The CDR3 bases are TGCAGTGCTACTTGGACTGAAGGGTACAATGAGCAGTTCTTC.

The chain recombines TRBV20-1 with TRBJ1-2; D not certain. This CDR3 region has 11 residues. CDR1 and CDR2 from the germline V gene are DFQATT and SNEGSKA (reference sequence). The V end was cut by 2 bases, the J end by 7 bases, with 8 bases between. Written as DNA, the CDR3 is TGCAGTGCTAGATCGAATTCTGGCTACACCTTC. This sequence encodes CSARSNSGYTF.

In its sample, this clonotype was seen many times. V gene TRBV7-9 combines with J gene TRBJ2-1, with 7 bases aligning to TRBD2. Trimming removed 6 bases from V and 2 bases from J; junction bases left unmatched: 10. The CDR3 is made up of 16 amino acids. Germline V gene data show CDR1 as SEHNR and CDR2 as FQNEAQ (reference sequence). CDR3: CASSPKGGSTYNEQFF. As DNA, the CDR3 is TGTGCCAGCAGTCCAAAGGGCGGGAGTACCTACAATGAGCAGTTCTTC.

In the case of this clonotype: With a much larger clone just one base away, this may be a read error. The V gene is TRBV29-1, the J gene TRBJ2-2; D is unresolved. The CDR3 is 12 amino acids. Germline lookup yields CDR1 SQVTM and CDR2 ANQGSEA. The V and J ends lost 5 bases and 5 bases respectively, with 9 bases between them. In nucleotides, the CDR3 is TGCAGCGTTCCAGCCAGGACCGGGGAGCTGTTTTTT. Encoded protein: CSVPARTGELFF.

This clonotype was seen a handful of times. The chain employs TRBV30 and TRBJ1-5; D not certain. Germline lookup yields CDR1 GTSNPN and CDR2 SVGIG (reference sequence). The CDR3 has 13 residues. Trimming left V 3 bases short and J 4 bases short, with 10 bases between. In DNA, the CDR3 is TGTGCCTGGAGCTTGGGAGGAAATCAGCCCCAGCATTTT. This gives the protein CAWSLGGNQPQHF.

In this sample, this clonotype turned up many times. The CDR3 sequence: CASSLVGRGGETQYF. DNA for the CDR3: TGTGCCAGCAGCTTGGTGGGCAGGGGCGGTGAGACCCAGTACTTC. This chain uses TRBV5-8 with TRBJ2-5; a weak D match, TRBD1 (6 bases). The CDR3 is 15 amino acids. The ends were cut back, 0 bases at V and 5 bases at J, with 14 bases in the middle. CDR1 and CDR2 (germline): SGHTS, YDEGEE.

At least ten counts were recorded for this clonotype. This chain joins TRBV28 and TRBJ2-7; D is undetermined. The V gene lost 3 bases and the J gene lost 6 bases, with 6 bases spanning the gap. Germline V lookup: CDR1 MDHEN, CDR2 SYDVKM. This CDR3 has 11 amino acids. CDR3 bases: TGTGCCAGCAGTTTTCGAGCCGAGCAGTACTTC. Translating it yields CASSFRAEQYF.

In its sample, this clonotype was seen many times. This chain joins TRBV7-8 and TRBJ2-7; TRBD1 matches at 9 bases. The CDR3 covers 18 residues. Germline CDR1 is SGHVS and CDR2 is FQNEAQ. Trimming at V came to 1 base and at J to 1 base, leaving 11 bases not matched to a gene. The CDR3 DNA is TGTGCCAGCAGCTTAGGCCCTTTTCGTGACAGGGGGTCCTACGAGCAGTACTTC. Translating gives CASSLGPFRDRGSYEQYF. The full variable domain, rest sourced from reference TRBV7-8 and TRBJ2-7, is GAGVSQSPRYKVAKRGQDVALRCDPISGHVSLFWYQQALGQGPEFLTYFQNEAQLDKSGLPSDRFFAERPEGSVSTLKIQRTQQEDSAVYLCASSLGPFRDRGSYEQYFGPGTRLTVT.

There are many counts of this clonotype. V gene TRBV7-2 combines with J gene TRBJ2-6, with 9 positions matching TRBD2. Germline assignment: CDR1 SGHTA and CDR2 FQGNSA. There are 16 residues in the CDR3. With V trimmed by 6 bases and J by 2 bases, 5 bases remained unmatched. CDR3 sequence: CASRRGGSAGANVLTF. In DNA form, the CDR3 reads TGTGCCAGCAGGCGGGGGGGATCCGCTGGGGCCAACGTCCTGACTTTC.

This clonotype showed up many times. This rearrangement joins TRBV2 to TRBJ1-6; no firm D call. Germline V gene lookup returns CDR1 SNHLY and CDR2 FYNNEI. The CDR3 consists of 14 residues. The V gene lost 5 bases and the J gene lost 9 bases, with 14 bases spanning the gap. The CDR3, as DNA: TGTGCCAGCAGTCTAGGGAGGGCTGGTTCACCCCTCCACTTT. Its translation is CASSLGRAGSPLHF.

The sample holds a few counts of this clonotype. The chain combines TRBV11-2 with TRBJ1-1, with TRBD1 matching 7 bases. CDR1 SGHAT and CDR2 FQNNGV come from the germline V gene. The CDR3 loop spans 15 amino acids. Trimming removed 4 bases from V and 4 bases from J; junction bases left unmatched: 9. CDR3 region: CASSSGQAWGTEAFF. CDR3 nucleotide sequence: TGTGCCAGCAGCTCCGGACAGGCCTGGGGCACTGAAGCTTTCTTT.

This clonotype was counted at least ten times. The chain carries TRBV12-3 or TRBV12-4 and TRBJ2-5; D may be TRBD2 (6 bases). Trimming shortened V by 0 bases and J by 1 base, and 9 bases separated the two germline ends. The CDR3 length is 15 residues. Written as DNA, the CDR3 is TGTGCCAGCAGTTTAGCGGGAGGTCGCCAAGAGACCCAGTACTTC. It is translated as CASSLAGGRQETQYF.

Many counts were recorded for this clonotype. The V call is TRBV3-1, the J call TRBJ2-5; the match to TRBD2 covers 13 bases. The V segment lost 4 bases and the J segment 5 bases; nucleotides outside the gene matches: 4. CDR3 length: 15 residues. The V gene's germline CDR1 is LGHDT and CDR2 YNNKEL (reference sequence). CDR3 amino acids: CASSRTSGRSETQYF. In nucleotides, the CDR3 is TGTGCCAGCAGCCGGACTAGCGGGAGATCCGAGACCCAGTACTTC.

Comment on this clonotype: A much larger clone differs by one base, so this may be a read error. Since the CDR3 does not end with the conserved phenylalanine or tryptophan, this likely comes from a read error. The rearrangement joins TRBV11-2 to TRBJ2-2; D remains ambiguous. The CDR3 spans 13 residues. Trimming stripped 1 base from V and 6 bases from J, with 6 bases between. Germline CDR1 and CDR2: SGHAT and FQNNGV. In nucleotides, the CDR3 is TGTGCCAGCAGCTTAGGTATCTCCGGGGAGCTGTTTCTT. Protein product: CASSLGISGELFL.

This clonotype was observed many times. The CDR3 region has the DNA TGTGCCAGCAGCGTAGTTAACAATGAGCAGTTCTTC. Translating it yields CASSVVNNEQFF. The chain joins TRBV9 to TRBJ2-1; no clear D. The germline gives CDR1 SGDLS, CDR2 YYNGEE. The ends were cut back, 0 bases at V and 5 bases at J, with 3 bases in the middle. CDR3 length: 12 residues.

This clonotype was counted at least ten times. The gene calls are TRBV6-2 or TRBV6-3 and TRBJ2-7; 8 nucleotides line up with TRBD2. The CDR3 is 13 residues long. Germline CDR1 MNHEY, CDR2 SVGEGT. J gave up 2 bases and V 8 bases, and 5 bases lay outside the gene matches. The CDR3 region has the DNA TGTGCCAGCTCCCTAGCGGGTGCCTACGAGCAGTACTTC. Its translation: CASSLAGAYEQYF.

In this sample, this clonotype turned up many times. Written as DNA, the CDR3 is TGTGCCAGCAGTTTAGCTGTGGTTAACACCGGGGAGCTGTTTTTT. It yields the protein CASSLAVVNTGELFF. V and J are TRBV12-3 or TRBV12-4 and TRBJ2-2; no firm D call. Trimming took 0 bases from V and 2 from J, leaving 7 bases between them. The CDR3 runs to 15 residues.

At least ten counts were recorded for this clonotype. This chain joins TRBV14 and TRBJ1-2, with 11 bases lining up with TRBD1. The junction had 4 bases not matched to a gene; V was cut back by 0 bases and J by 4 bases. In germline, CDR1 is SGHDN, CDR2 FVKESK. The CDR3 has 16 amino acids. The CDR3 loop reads CASSQDWDRGSYGYTF. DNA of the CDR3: TGTGCCAGCAGCCAAGATTGGGACAGGGGGAGCTATGGCTACACCTTC.